The clone carrying this T cell receptor (beta chain) showed up many times. Antigen: not known. The study tagged each TCR cDNA molecule with a unique molecular identifier. TCRdb re-analysed the 5' RACE reads in MiXCR, keeping a single row per CDR3 protein. The data show around 20,000 distinct CDR3 sequences, about 7% seen once. Germline lookup yields CDR1 SGHTA and CDR2 FQGTGA. This CDR3 has 13 amino acids. Trimming took off 1 base at V and 5 bases at J, with 7 bases between the two ends. Indicated time point: sample taken at primary tumor resection. Whole RNA, which was extracted from tumor, nontumor lung tissue or frozen PBMC, was sequenced without any cell sorting. This sample is part of a study of spatial heterogeneity in lung cancer. Study-wide background: TCR transcript counts in tumor regions correlated strongly with a T cell module score from matched bulk RNA-seq. Within raw reads, each unique TCR and UMI combination appeared on average more than ten times.

General study points: Mutation tallies in tumors tracked expanded intratumoral alpha and beta TCR counts.

The sequences come from lung tumor tissue, collected at surgery. This rearrangement joins TRBV7-3 to TRBJ2-3, with D uncertain. This sequence was found in a female donor with early-stage non-small cell lung cancer. The CDR3 region has the DNA TGTGCCAGCAGCTTAATGGGCCTAGATACGCAGTATTTT. Residues: CASSLMGLDTQYF. The full variable domain, completed using reference TRBV7-3 and TRBJ2-3, is GAGVSQTPSNKVTEKGKYVELRCDPISGHTALYWYRQSLGQGPEFLIYFQGTGAADDSGLPNDRFFAVRPEGSVSTLKIQRTERGDSAVYLCASSLMGLDTQYFGPGTRLTVL.